What follows are 7 T cell receptor beta chains derived from one specimen sequenced in a study of blood T cell repertoires in COVID-19. Some clones are missing from TCRdb's copy, which holds only in-frame ones; the method was immunoSEQ multiplex PCR. The data contain 80,000 to 90,000 clones, approximately 81% of them singletons. Material: peripheral blood. All receptors derive from a woman aged 70-85 years with acute or convalescent COVID-19.

The chain links TRBV19 to TRBJ2-7, with a weak D call TRBD2 (5 bases). Germline CDR1 and CDR2: LNHDA and SQIVND (reference sequence). Between the trimmed V and J ends, which lost 0 bases and 6 bases, there was a span of 9 bases. This CDR3 spans 13 amino acids. This chain's CDR3 is CASSIDLASEQYV. In DNA, the CDR3 is TGTGCCAGTAGTATAGATCTAGCTTCCGAGCAGTACGTC.

In DNA form, the CDR3 reads TGTGCCAGCAGCTTATATCCCAGCGGCACCGGGGAGCTGTTTTTT. This encodes CASSLYPSGTGELFF. The chain recombines TRBV5-8 with TRBJ2-2; the D gene is possibly TRBD2 (5 bases). The CDR3 runs to 15 residues. With 2 bases removed from V and 4 bases from J, the gap between germline ends came to 12 bases. Germline CDR1 reads SGHTS; CDR2 reads YDEGEE.

The chain is built from TRBV7-9 and TRBJ2-5; D possibly corresponds to TRBD2 (6 bases). CDR3 length: 17 residues. Germline values: CDR1 SEHNR, CDR2 FQNEAQ (reference sequence). V dropped 2 bases and J dropped 0 bases, with 16 bases sitting between them. CDR3 bases: TGTGCCAGCAGCTTATTGGTTAGCGGCTTGTACCAAGAGACCCAGTACTTC. Translated: CASSLLVSGLYQETQYF.

J is TRBJ2-7 and V is TRBV5-8, with 12 bases identical to TRBD1. V was clipped by 7 bases and J by 4 bases; unmatched bases: 3. From germline, CDR1 is SGHTS and CDR2 YDEGEE. The CDR3 extends over 13 amino acids. For the CDR3, the DNA is TGTGCCAGCCGGGACAGGGGGCGGTACGAGCAGTACGTC. Translated, it gives CASRDRGRYEQYV.

The CDR3: CASSLGQGRTEAFF. The CDR3 nucleotides read TGTGCCAGCTCCCTTGGACAGGGGAGGACTGAAGCTTTCTTT. The chain is built from TRBV18 and TRBJ1-1; 9 positions match TRBD1. After removal of 6 bases from V and 5 bases from J, the junction contained 7 bases not matched to a gene. Germline lookup yields CDR1 KGHSH and CDR2 LQKENI. The CDR3 is made up of 14 amino acids.

This chain's CDR3 is CASSLVRGAAPGEQYV. As DNA, the CDR3 is TGTGCCAGCAGCTTGGTCCGGGGGGCCGCTCCGGGTGAGCAGTACGTC. The chain links TRBV5-4 to TRBJ2-7; tentatively, D is TRBD2 (7 bases). V was clipped by 0 bases and J by 7 bases, with 20 bases between them. CDR3 size: 16 residues. The germline CDR1 and CDR2 sequences are SGHNT and YYREEE (reference sequence).

V gene TRBV24-1 combines with J gene TRBJ2-1; TRBD1 agrees at 7 bases. Germline CDR1 KGHDR, CDR2 SFDVKD. After removal of 9 bases from V and 8 bases from J, the junction contained 12 bases not matched to a gene. This CDR3 has 14 residues. This chain's CDR3 is CATGETGIGDEQFF. CDR3 in DNA: TGTGCCACCGGGGAGACAGGGATCGGCGATGAGCAGTTCTTC.